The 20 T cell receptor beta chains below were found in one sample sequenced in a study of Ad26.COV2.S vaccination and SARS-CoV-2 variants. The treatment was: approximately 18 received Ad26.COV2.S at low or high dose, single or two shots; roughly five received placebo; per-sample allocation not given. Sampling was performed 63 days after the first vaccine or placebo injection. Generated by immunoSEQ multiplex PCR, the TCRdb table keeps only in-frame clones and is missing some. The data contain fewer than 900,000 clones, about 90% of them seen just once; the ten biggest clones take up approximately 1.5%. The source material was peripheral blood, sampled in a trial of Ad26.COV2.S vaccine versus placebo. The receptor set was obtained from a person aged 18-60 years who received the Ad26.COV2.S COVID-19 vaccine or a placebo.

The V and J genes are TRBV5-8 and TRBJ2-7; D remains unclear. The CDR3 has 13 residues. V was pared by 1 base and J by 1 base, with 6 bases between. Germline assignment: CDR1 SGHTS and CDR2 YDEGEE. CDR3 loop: CASSLYGSYEQYF. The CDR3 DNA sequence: TGTGCCAGCAGCTTGTATGGATCCTACGAGCAGTACTTC.

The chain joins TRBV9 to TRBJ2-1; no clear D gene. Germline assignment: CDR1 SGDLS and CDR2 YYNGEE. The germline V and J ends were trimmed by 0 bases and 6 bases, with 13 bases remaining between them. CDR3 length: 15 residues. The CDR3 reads CASSVGVESSNEQFF. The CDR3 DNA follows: TGTGCCAGCAGCGTAGGGGTGGAGTCGAGCAATGAGCAGTTCTTC.

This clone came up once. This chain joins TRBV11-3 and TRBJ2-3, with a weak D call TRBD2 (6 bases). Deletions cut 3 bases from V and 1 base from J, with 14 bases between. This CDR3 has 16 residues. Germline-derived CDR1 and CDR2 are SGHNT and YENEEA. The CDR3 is CASSLRSGPGTDTQYF. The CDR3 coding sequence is TGTGCCAGCAGCTTGCGTAGCGGCCCCGGCACAGATACGCAGTATTTT.

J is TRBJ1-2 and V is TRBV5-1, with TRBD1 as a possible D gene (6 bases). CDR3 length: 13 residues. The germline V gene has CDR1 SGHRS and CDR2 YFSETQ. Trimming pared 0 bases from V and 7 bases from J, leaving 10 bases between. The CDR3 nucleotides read TGCGCCAGCAGCTTGGATTGGACAGCTGGCTACACCTTC. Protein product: CASSLDWTAGYTF. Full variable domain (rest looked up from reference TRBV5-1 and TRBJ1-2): KAGVTQTPRYLIKTRGQQVTLSCSPISGHRSVSWYQQTPGQGLQFLFEYFSETQRNKGNFPGRFSGRQFSNSRSEMNVSTLELGDSALYLCASSLDWTAGYTFGSGTRLTVV.

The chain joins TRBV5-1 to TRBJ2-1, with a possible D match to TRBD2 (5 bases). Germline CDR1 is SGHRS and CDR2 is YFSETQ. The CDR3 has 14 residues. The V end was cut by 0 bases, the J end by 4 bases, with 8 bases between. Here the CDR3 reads CASSLEAAYNEQFF. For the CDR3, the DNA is TGCGCCAGCAGCTTGGAAGCGGCGTACAATGAGCAGTTCTTC. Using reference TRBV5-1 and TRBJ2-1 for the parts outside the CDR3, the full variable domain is KAGVTQTPRYLIKTRGQQVTLSCSPISGHRSVSWYQQTPGQGLQFLFEYFSETQRNKGNFPGRFSGRQFSNSRSEMNVSTLELGDSALYLCASSLEAAYNEQFFGPGTRLTVL.

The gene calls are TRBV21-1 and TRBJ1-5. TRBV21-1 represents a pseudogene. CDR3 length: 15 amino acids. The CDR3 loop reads CASSNLGSGNQPQHF. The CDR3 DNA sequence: TGTGCCAGCAGCAATCTGGGTTCGGGCAATCAGCCCCAGCATTTT.

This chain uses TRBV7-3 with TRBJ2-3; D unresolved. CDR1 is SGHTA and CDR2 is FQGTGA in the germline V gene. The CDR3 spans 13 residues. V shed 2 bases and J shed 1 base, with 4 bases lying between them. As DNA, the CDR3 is TGTGCCAGCAGCTTACAGGGCACAGATACGCAGTATTTT. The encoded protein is CASSLQGTDTQYF.

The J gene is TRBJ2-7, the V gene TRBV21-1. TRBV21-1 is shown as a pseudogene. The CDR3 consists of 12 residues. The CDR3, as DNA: TGTGCCAGCAGCAAAGGACCGGCCTTAAAGTACTTC. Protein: CASSKGPALKYF.

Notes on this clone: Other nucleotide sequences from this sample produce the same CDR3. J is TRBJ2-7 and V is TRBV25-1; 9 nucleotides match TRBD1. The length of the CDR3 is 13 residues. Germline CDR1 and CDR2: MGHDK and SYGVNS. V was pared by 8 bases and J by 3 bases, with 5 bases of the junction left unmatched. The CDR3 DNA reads TGTGCCAGCTCGGGACAGGGTGGCTACGAGCAGTACTTC. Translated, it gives CASSGQGGYEQYF.

CDR3 nucleotide sequence: TGTGCCAGCAAAGAGGGCTTAGCACAGGAGCAGTTCTTC. Protein product: CASKEGLAQEQFF. This chain uses TRBV2 with TRBJ2-1, with TRBD2 as a possible D gene (5 bases). Germline V lookup: CDR1 SNHLY, CDR2 FYNNEI. CDR3 length equals 13 residues. V was shortened by 7 bases and J by 10 bases, with 17 bases between the two germline ends.

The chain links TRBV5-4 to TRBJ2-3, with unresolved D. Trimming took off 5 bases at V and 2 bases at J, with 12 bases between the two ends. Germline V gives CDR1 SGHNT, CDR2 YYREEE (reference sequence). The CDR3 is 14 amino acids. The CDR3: CASRPLLTTDTQYF. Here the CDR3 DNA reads TGTGCCAGCAGACCCCTCCTAACCACAGATACGCAGTATTTT.

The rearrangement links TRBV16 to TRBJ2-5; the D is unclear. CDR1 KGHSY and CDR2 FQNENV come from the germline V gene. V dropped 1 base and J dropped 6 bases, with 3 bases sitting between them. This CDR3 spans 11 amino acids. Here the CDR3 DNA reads TGTGCCAGCAGCCAATGGCAGACCCAGTACTTC. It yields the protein CASSQWQTQYF. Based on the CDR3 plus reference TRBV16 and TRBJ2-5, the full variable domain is GEEVAQTPKHLVRGEGQKAKLYCAPIKGHSYVFWYQQVLKNEFKFLISFQNENVFDETGMPKERFSAKCLPNSPCSLEIQATKLEDSAVYFCASSQWQTQYFGPGTRLLVL.

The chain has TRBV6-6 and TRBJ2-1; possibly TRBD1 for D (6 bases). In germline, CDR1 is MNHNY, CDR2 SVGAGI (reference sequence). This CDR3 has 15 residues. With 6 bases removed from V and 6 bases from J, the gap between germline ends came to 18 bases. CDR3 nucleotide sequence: TGTGCCAGCAGCCCGGACAGCAATCCGGGCAATGAGCAGTTCTTC. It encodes CASSPDSNPGNEQFF.

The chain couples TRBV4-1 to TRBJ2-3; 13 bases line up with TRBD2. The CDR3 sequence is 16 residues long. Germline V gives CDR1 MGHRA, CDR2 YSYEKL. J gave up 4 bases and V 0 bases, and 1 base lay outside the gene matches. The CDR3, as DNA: TGCGCCAGCAGCCAAGATGGACTAGCGGGAGCAGATACGCAGTATTTT. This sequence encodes CASSQDGLAGADTQYF.

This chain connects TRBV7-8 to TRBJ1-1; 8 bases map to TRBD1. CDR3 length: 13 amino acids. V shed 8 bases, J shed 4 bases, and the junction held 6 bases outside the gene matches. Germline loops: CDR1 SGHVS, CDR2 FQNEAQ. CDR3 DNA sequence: TGTGCCAGCTTGCAGGGGGCTGCCACTGAAGCTTTCTTT. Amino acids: CASLQGAATEAFF.

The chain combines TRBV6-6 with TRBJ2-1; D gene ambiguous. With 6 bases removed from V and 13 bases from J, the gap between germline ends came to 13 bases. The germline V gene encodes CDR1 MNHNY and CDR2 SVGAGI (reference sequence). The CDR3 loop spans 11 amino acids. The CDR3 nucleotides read TGTGCCAGCAGCCCGACCACCAATCAGTTCTTC. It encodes CASSPTTNQFF.

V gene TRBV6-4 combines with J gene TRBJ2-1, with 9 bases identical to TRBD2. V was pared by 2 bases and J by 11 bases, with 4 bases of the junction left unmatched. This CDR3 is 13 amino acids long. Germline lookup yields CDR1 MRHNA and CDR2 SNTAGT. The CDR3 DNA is TGTGCCAGCAGTGACGCGGGAGGGCCTAAGCAGTTCTTC. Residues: CASSDAGGPKQFF.

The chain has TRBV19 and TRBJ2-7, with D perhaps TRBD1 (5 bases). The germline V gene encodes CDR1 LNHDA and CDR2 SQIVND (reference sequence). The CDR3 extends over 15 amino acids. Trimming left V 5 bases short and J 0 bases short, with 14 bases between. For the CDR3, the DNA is TGTGCCAGTAGTGCCGACAGCGATAGCTCCTACGAGCAGTACTTC. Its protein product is CASSADSDSSYEQYF.

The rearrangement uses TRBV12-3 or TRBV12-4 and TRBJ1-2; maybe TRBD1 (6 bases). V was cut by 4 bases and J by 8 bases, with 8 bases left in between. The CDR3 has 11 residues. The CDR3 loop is CASSSGVGYTF. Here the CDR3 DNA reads TGTGCCAGCAGTTCAGGGGTGGGCTACACCTTC.

The CDR3 sequence is CASSSTGMNTEAFF. CDR3 in DNA: TGTGCCAGCAGCTCGACAGGGATGAACACTGAAGCTTTCTTT. This chain connects TRBV7-3 to TRBJ1-1, with TRBD1 matching 7 bases. The CDR3 has 14 amino acids. CDR1 and CDR2 (germline): SGHTA, FQGTGA. V trimming: 4 bases; J trimming: 0 bases; junction bases outside the gene matches: 2.